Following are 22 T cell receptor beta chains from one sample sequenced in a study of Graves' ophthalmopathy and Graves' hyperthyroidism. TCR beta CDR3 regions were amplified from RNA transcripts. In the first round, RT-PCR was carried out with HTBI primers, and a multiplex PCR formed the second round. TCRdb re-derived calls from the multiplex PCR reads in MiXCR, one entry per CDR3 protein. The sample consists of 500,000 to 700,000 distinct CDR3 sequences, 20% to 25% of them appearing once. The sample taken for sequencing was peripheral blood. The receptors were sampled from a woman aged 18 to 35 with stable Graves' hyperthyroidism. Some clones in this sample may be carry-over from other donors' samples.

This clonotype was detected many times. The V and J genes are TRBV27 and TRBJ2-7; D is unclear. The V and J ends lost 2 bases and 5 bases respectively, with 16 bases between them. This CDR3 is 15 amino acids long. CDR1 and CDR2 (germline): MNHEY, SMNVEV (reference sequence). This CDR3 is CASSLKGVFSDEQYF. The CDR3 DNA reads TGTGCCAGCAGTTTAAAGGGTGTATTTTCCGACGAGCAGTACTTC.

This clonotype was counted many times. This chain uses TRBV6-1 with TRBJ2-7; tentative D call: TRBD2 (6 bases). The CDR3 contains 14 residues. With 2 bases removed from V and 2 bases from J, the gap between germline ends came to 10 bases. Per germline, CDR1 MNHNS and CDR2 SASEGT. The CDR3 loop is CASSEWGGTYEQYF. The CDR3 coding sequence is TGTGCCAGCAGTGAATGGGGCGGGACCTACGAGCAGTACTTC.

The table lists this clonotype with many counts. The CDR3 is CASTSPLADYSYEQYF. DNA of the CDR3: TGTGCCAGCACGTCCCCCCTAGCGGACTATTCCTACGAGCAGTACTTC. The gene calls are TRBV6-2 or TRBV6-3 and TRBJ2-7, with TRBD2 matching over 7 bases. Trimming removed 7 bases from V and 1 base from J; junction bases left unmatched: 13. Germline CDR1 MNHEY, CDR2 SVGEGT. CDR3 length: 16 amino acids.

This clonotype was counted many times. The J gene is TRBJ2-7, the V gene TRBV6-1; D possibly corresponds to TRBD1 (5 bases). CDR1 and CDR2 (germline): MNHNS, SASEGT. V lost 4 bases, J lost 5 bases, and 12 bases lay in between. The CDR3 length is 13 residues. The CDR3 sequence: CASSATVFNEQYF. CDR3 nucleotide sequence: TGTGCCAGCAGTGCGACAGTCTTTAACGAGCAGTACTTC.

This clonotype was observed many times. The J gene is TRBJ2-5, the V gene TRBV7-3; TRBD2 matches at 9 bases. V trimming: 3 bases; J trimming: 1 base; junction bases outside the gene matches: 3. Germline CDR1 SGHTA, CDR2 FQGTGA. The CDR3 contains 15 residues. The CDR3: CASSLGGRAQETQYF. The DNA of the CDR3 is TGTGCCAGCAGCTTGGGCGGGAGGGCCCAAGAGACCCAGTACTTC. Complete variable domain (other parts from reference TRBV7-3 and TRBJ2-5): GAGVSQTPSNKVTEKGKYVELRCDPISGHTALYWYRQSLGQGPEFLIYFQGTGAADDSGLPNDRFFAVRPEGSVSTLKIQRTERGDSAVYLCASSLGGRAQETQYFGPGTRLLVL.

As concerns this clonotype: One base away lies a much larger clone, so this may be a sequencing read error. CDR3 protein: CAISPGEFGTEAFF. The CDR3 nucleotides are TGTGCCATCAGCCCGGGGGAATTTGGCACTGAAGCTTTCTTT. V and J are TRBV7-9 and TRBJ1-1; TRBD1 is a possible D gene (5 bases). CDR3 length: 14 amino acids. Per the germline V gene, CDR1 is SEHNR and CDR2 is FQNEAQ (reference sequence).

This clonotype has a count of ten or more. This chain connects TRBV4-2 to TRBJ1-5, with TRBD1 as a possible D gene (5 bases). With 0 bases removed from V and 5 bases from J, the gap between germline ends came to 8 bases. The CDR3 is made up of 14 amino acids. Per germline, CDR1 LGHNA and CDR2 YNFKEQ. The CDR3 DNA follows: TGTGCCAGCAGCCAAGATCGAGGGGATCAGCCCCAGCATTTT. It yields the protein CASSQDRGDQPQHF.

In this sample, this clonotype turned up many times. Written as DNA, the CDR3 is TGTGCCAGCAGCTTCCCTAGTAGGGGTGGCTACACCTTC. Amino acids: CASSFPSRGGYTF. The chain is built from TRBV7-9 and TRBJ1-2; D perhaps matches TRBD1 (5 bases). V was pared by 3 bases and J by 7 bases, with 12 bases between. Germline CDR1 is SEHNR and CDR2 is FQNEAQ (reference sequence). The CDR3 length is 13 residues.

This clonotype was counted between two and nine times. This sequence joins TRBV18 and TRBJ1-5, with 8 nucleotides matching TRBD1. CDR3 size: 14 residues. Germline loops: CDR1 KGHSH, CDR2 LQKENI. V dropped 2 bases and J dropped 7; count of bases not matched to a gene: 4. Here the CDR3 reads CASSPSTGEQPQHF. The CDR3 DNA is TGTGCCAGCTCACCATCGACAGGGGAGCAGCCCCAGCATTTT.

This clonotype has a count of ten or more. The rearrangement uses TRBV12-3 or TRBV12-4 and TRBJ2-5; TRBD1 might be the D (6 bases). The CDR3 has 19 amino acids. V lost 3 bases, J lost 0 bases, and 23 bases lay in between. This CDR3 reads CASSLPPLGGGSYQETQYF. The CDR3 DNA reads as TGTGCCAGCAGTTTGCCCCCCCTAGGGGGTGGGAGTTACCAAGAGACCCAGTACTTC.

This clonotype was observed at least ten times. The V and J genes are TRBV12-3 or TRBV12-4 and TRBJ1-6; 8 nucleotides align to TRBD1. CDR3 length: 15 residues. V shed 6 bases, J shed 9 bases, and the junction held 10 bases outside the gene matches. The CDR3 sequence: CASSLSGQAFSPLHF. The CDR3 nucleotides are TGTGCCAGCAGCCTCTCGGGACAGGCCTTTTCACCCCTCCACTTT.

The CDR3 sequence is CASQGPGYEQYF. The CDR3 DNA follows: TGTGCCAGTCAGGGCCCAGGATACGAGCAGTACTTC. V and J are TRBV6-1 and TRBJ2-7, with a tentative D call TRBD1 (5 bases). The CDR3 extends over 12 amino acids. V was trimmed by 9 bases and J by 4 bases, leaving 13 bases between them. Germline CDR1 and CDR2: MNHNS and SASEGT.

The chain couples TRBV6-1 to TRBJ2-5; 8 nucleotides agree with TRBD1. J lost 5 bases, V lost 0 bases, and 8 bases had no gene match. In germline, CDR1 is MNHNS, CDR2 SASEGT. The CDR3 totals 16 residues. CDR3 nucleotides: TGTGCCAGCAGTGAAGCGCGGACAGGGTGGGAGGAGACCCAGTACTTC. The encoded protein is CASSEARTGWEETQYF.

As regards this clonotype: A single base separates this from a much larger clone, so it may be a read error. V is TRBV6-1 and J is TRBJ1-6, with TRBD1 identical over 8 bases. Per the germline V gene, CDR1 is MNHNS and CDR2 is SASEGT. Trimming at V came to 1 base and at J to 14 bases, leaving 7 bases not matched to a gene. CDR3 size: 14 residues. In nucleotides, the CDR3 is TGTGCCAGCAGTGAAGGACAGGGGATATCAGCCCTCCACTTT. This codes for CASSEGQGISALHF.

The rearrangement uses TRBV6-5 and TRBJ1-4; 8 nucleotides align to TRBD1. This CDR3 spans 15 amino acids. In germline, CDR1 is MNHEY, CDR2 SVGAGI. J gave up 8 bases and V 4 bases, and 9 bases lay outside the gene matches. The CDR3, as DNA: TGTGCCAGCAGTTCCCAGACAGGGGAGGGCGAAAAACTGTTTTTT. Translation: CASSSQTGEGEKLFF.

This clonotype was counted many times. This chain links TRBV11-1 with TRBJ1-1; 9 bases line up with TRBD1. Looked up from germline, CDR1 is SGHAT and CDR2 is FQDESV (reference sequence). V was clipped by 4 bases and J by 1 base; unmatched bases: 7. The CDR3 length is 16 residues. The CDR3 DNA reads TGTGCCAGCAGCTCATCACTACAGGGGGCGAACACTGAAGCTTTCTTT. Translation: CASSSSLQGANTEAFF.

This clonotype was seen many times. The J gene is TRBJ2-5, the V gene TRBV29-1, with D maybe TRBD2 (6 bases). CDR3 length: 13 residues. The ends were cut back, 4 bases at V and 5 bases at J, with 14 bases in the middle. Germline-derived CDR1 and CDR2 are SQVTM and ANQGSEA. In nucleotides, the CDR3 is TGCAGCGTTGCGGAGGGAGTTGGGGAGACCCAGTACTTC. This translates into CSVAEGVGETQYF.

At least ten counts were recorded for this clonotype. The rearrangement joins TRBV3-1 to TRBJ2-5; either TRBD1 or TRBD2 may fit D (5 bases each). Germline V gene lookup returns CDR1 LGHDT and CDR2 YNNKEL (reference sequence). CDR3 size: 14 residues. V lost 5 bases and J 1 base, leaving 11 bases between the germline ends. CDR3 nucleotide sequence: TGTGCCAGCAGCTCCCGGGACGTCCAAGAGACCCAGTACTTC. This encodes CASSSRDVQETQYF.

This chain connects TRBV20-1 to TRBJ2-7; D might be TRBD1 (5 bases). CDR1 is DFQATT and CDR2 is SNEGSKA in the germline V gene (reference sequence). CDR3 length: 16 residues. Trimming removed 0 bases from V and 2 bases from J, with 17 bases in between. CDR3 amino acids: CSARDTLGQGTYEQYF. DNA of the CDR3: TGCAGTGCTAGAGATACGCTAGGGCAGGGAACCTACGAGCAGTACTTC.

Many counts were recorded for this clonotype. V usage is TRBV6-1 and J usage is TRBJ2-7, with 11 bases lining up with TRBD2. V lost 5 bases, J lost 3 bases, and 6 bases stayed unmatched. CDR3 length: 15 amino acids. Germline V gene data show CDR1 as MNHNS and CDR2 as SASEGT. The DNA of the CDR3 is TGTGCCAGCAGTCGACGACTAGCGGGGAACTACGAGCAGTACTTC. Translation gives CASSRRLAGNYEQYF.

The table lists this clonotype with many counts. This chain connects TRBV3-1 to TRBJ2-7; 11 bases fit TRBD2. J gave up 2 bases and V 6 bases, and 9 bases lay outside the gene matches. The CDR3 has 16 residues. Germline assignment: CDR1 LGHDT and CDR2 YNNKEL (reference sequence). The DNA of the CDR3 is TGTGCCAGCAGTCGCGGGACTAGCGGAAAGCCCTACGAGCAGTACTTC. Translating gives CASSRGTSGKPYEQYF.

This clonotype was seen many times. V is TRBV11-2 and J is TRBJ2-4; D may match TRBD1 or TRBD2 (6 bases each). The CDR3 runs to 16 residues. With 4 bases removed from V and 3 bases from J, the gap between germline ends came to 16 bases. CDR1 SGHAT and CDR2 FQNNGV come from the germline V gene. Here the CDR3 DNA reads TGTGCCAGCAGCTCTACCCCGGGGGCCGGCAAAAACATTCAGTACTTC. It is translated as CASSSTPGAGKNIQYF.